This TCR beta chain came from a study of OX40 agonist ivuxolimab in advanced cancers. The repertoire was sequenced with immunoSEQ multiplex PCR; TCRdb's copy has only in-frame clones and lacks some. In the table there are about 80,000 clones, roughly 85% of which are singletons. The V gene lost 5 bases and the J gene lost 8 bases, with 13 bases spanning the gap. The CDR3 length is 14 residues. Germline V lookup: CDR1 MNHNS, CDR2 SASEGT. This clonotype was obtained from an adult with an advanced solid tumor such as melanoma, head and neck, liver or kidney cancer. This chain joins TRBV6-1 and TRBJ1-6, with D unresolved. The sample here was CD4+ or CD8+ T cells sorted from blood, taken in a trial of the OX40 agonist ivuxolimab. The CDR3 nucleotides read TGTGCCAGCAGTTATGAGGGTAGCGATTCACCCCTCCACTTT. Residues: CASSYEGSDSPLHF.